The subject of this entry is one TCR beta chain. The specificity of this receptor is unknown. No much larger clone exists at a distance of one base, and base qualities are not known. TCRbeta CDR3 regions were sequenced with the immunoSEQ Assay. After extraction, genomic DNA underwent amplification by bias-controlled multiplex PCR, followed by high-throughput sequencing. In the paper's pipeline: To quantify the absolute abundance of every unique TCRbeta CDR3 region, sequences were collapsed and filtered. T cell fraction was estimated by normalizing TCRbeta template counts to usable DNA, which was measured by amplifying reference genes present in all nucleated cells. Repertoire TCRs were annotated as SARS-CoV-2-specific by exact matching of V gene, CDR3 amino acid sequence and J gene to a known reactive TCR set. The reference SARS-CoV-2 TCR set came from MIRA and was filtered for enrichment in COVID-19-positive ImmuneCODE repertoires, removing public or cross-reactive TCRs. Based on the MIRA antigens, annotated TCRs were further analysed at the level of specific ORF or position within ORF. Breadth was defined as the number of annotated unique rearrangements divided by the total number of unique productive rearrangements, and depth was defined as the summed frequency of the annotated unique rearrangements. Group comparisons of TCR breadth used two-sided Wilcoxon rank-sum tests. The table was pulled from immuneACCESS by TCRdb, which kept in-frame rearrangements only. Such tables lose some clones; where checked, under half of the loss comes from unresolved V genes, and the rest has no known cause. D and trimming come from the DNA, and the V and J calls and clone size come from that table. The sample includes about 350,000 clones, with 88% observed a single time. The ten largest account for 6.4% of the sample.

This sample was taken from a study of Ad26.COV2.S vaccination and SARS-CoV-2 variants (dated by TCRdb to about 2021). About the investigation overall: Donors in the vaccine arm were drawn from COV1001, a phase I-IIa trial of Ad26.COV2.S in healthy adults that was multicentre, randomized, double-blind and placebo-controlled. Ad26.COV2.S was administered intramuscularly at a dose of 5x10^10 or 1x10^11 viral particles, either as one shot or as two shots given 56 days apart. TCRbeta repertoire sequencing was used to assess the specificity and breadth of SARS-CoV-2-reactive T cell receptors after Ad26.COV2.S vaccination. A total of around 32 samples were included in the TCR-sequenced set, comprising around 19 Ad26.COV2.S vaccine recipients, 5 placebo recipients and 8 SARS-CoV-2 convalescent individuals. Trial participants were randomized into five groups of five, in which low-dose or high-dose Ad26.COV2.S was given once or twice, or placebo was given on both occasions. Investigators remained blinded to trial group allocation during experiments and outcome assessment.

In the paper's terms, the treatment or condition label means: approximately 18 received Ad26.COV2.S at low or high dose, single or two shots; 5 received placebo; per-sample allocation not given. For vaccine and placebo recipients, repertoires were sequenced using samples collected on day 63 after the first injection. Between 29 July and 7 August 2020, Cohort 1b enrolled about two dozen adults aged 18-55 years at one site in Boston, USA. Ad26.COV2.S was a replication-incompetent adenovirus type 26 vector expressing a prefusion-stabilized SARS-CoV-2 spike protein from the original Wuhan strain. The junction carries 5 bases between V and J, which are trimmed by 0 bases and 3 bases respectively. The germline V gene specifies SGHTA as CDR1 and FQGTGA as CDR2. The CDR3, from cysteine to phenylalanine, totals 13 residues. The CDR3 DNA has 39 bases and is translated from base 1. On the study overall, not on this receptor specifically: The study was not powered to compare responses between vaccine doses or regimens. After vaccination, spike-specific CD8+ and CD4+ T cell responses were reported to show substantial breadth. Higher spike-specific TCR breadth was observed in Ad26.COV2.S recipients than in placebo recipients (P = 0.0014). Comparable non-spike TCR breadth was observed between vaccine and placebo recipients, consistent with only spike being contained in the vaccine. The authors noted that total T cell responses may have been underestimated by the TCR breadth and depth analyses.

The chain uses TRBV7-3 and TRBJ2-5, with an unclear D gene assignment. The material sequenced was peripheral blood, taken in a trial of Ad26.COV2.S vaccine versus placebo. The sequence derives from a person between 18 and 60 years old who received the Ad26.COV2.S COVID-19 vaccine or a placebo. The CDR3 protein: CASSLTQEETQYF. The DNA is TGTGCCAGCAGCTTAACGCAGGAAGAGACCCAGTACTTC.